The 19 T cell receptor beta chains below all came from one sample that was sequenced in a study of shared clonotypes between healthy human individuals. Assay: immunoSEQ multiplex PCR; the TCRdb copy retains only in-frame clones and omits some. The data show 230,000 or so clones, over 50% seen once. Sequenced: memory CD4+ T cells sorted from blood. Described subset: CD45RA-negative fraction. The receptor source for this set is a man aged 25 to 40 in good health.

The rearrangement uses TRBV5-8 and TRBJ2-7; 9 bases map to TRBD2. Germline V gene sequence: CDR1 SGHTS, CDR2 YDEGEE. The CDR3 totals 13 residues. Trimming cost V 7 bases and J 0 bases; bases outside gene matches: 2. The CDR3 region is CASRGRASYEQYF. CDR3 bases: TGTGCCAGCCGCGGGAGGGCCTCCTACGAGCAGTACTTC. Variable domain in full (rest from reference TRBV5-8 and TRBJ2-7): EAGVTQSPTHLIKTRGQQATLRCSPISGHTSVYWYQQALGLGLQFLLWYDEGEERNRGNFPPRFSGRQFPNYSSELNVNALELEDSALYLCASRGRASYEQYFGPGTRLTVT.

This clone is labeled as medium-sized. The chain uses TRBV7-3 and TRBJ2-5; D is tentatively TRBD1 or TRBD2 (6 bases each). Trimming took off 3 bases at V and 5 bases at J, with 10 bases between the two ends. This CDR3 has 13 amino acids. Germline CDR1 SGHTA, CDR2 FQGTGA. In DNA form, the CDR3 reads TGTGCCAGCAGCTTCGGAGGGGGTGAGACCCAGTACTTC. Translating it yields CASSFGGGETQYF.

V usage is TRBV2 and J usage is TRBJ2-2; D uncertain. V was clipped by 5 bases and J by 6 bases, with 4 bases between them. Germline lookup yields CDR1 SNHLY and CDR2 FYNNEI. The CDR3 is made up of 11 amino acids. The DNA for the CDR3 is TGTGCCAGCAGTTATGCCGGGGAGCTGTTTTTT. The encoded protein is CASSYAGELFF.

The chain joins TRBV30 to TRBJ2-1; 11 nucleotides agree with TRBD2. CDR1 and CDR2 (germline): GTSNPN, SVGIG (reference sequence). V was pared by 7 bases and J by 6 bases, with 8 bases of the junction left unmatched. The CDR3 runs to 14 residues. The CDR3 bases are TGTGCCTCTCGGGGACTAGCGGCAATCAATGAGCAGTTCTTC. Translated, it gives CASRGLAAINEQFF.

J is TRBJ2-4 and V is TRBV28; 12 bases are a match to TRBD1. J lost 6 bases, V lost 5 bases, and 5 bases had no gene match. CDR3 length: 15 amino acids. Germline V gene sequence: CDR1 MDHEN, CDR2 SYDVKM. CDR3 in DNA: TGTGCCAGCAGTCGAGGGACAGGGGGCCCAAACATTCAGTACTTC. Encoded protein: CASSRGTGGPNIQYF.

This chain connects TRBV15 to TRBJ2-1, with no clear D. CDR1 is LNHNV and CDR2 is YYDKDF in the germline V gene (reference sequence). V was pared by 5 bases and J by 4 bases, with 9 bases between. CDR3 length equals 13 residues. CDR3 sequence (DNA): TGTGCCACCAGCGGTCTAGGATACAATGAGCAGTTCTTC. This encodes CATSGLGYNEQFF.

In its sample, this clone was seen a few times. This sequence joins TRBV19 and TRBJ1-5; D not resolved. V shed 3 bases and J shed 7 bases, with 7 bases lying between them. This CDR3 region has 12 residues. The V gene's germline CDR1 is LNHDA and CDR2 SQIVND (reference sequence). The CDR3: CASSILFQPQHF. The CDR3 nucleotides read TGTGCCAGTAGTATCCTATTCCAGCCCCAGCATTTT.

This clone is a singleton in its sample. As DNA, the CDR3 is TGCGCCAGCAGCCAAGAAATCTCGATACAGGGGGGGGGCACAGATACGCAGTATTTT. Amino acids: CASSQEISIQGGGTDTQYF. The J gene is TRBJ2-3, the V gene TRBV4-3; maybe TRBD1 (8 bases). The CDR3 has 19 residues. In germline, CDR1 is LGHNA, CDR2 YSLEER. V was pared by 0 bases and J by 1 base, with 20 bases between.

This clone was counted ten times or more. The gene calls are TRBV15 and TRBJ2-5; D possibly uses TRBD1 or TRBD2 (6 bases each). Germline V CDR1 and CDR2: LNHNV, YYDKDF (reference sequence). The CDR3 sequence is 16 residues long. Trimming took 0 bases from V and 4 from J, leaving 15 bases between them. The CDR3 nucleotides read TGTGCCACCAGCAGAGATTCGACAGGAGGGGTAGAGACCCAGTACTTC. This translates into CATSRDSTGGVETQYF.

This chain uses TRBV11-3 with TRBJ2-2, with 7 bases that match TRBD2. Germline CDR1 reads SGHNT; CDR2 reads YENEEA. The CDR3 length is 15 residues. The V segment lost 6 bases and the J segment 0 bases; nucleotides outside the gene matches: 4. The CDR3 protein is CASSKLAPNTGELFF. The CDR3 DNA sequence: TGTGCCAGCAGTAAACTAGCGCCGAACACCGGGGAGCTGTTTTTT.

The V and J genes are TRBV7-2 and TRBJ2-2; a possible D gene is TRBD1 (6 bases). Deletions cut 3 bases from V and 1 base from J, with 12 bases between. Germline V gene data show CDR1 as SGHTA and CDR2 as FQGNSA. The CDR3 covers 16 residues. The CDR3 reads CASSLMGAGNTGELFF. The CDR3 DNA reads TGTGCCAGCAGCTTGATGGGGGCGGGGAACACCGGGGAGCTGTTTTTT.

This chain uses TRBV27 with TRBJ1-5; D is undetermined. Trimming removed 4 bases from V and 6 bases from J, with 10 bases in between. CDR3 length equals 13 residues. Germline assignment: CDR1 MNHEY and CDR2 SMNVEV (reference sequence). CDR3 amino acids: CASSYGKSQPQHF. DNA of the CDR3: TGTGCCAGCAGTTATGGGAAAAGTCAGCCCCAGCATTTT.

The chain has TRBV29-1 and TRBJ2-3; D possibly corresponds to TRBD1 (6 bases). Trimming pared 4 bases from V and 2 bases from J, leaving 16 bases between. The CDR3 consists of 15 residues. The germline V gene encodes CDR1 SQVTM and CDR2 ANQGSEA. The CDR3 DNA sequence: TGCAGCGTTGTGGGACACCGTGGAAACACAGATACGCAGTATTTT. It encodes CSVVGHRGNTDTQYF.

This clone was observed many times. This sequence joins TRBV10-3 and TRBJ2-2, with unresolved D. The CDR3 length is 14 residues. V gave up 4 bases and J gave up 5 bases, with 11 bases separating them. Germline V gene lookup returns CDR1 ENHRY and CDR2 SYGVKD. CDR3 in amino acids: CAISGLGGTGELFF. In DNA, the CDR3 is TGTGCCATCAGTGGGCTTGGTGGGACCGGGGAGCTGTTTTTT.

This clone has only a few counts. The chain employs TRBV7-2 and TRBJ1-3; tentative D call: TRBD1 (6 bases). The CDR3 runs to 16 residues. V lost 5 bases and J 1 base, leaving 15 bases between the germline ends. Germline V gene data show CDR1 as SGHTA and CDR2 as FQGNSA. DNA of the CDR3: TGTGCCAGCAGCGTTTCCGGGACAATTTCTGGAAACACCATATATTTT. This gives the protein CASSVSGTISGNTIYF.

This clone was counted only a few times. The chain carries TRBV10-2 and TRBJ2-7, with TRBD1 matching 7 bases. CDR1 is WSHSY, CDR2 SAAADI, per germline. This CDR3 is 17 amino acids long. The trim removed 4 bases at V and 3 bases at J, leaving 15 bases unmatched. CDR3 sequence reads: CASSVGNRGRLNYEQYF. The CDR3 DNA reads as TGCGCCAGCAGTGTGGGTAACAGGGGTCGCTTAAACTACGAGCAGTACTTC.

The chain links TRBV2 to TRBJ2-4; D unclear. V was cut by 3 bases and J by 6 bases, with 6 bases left in between. Per the germline V gene, CDR1 is SNHLY and CDR2 is FYNNEI. The CDR3 runs to 12 residues. The CDR3 DNA reads as TGTGCCAGCAGTGAGGATATAAACATTCAGTACTTC. Protein: CASSEDINIQYF.

The CDR3, as DNA: TGTGCCTGGAGTGTACAGGACCAAGAGACCCAGTACTTC. Amino acids: CAWSVQDQETQYF. The chain employs TRBV30 and TRBJ2-5; D might be TRBD1 (5 bases). The CDR3 covers 13 residues. V dropped 0 bases and J dropped 0 bases, with 5 bases sitting between them. Germline assignment: CDR1 GTSNPN and CDR2 SVGIG (reference sequence).

This chain connects TRBV2 to TRBJ2-5, with 9 nucleotides matching TRBD2. The CDR3 is made up of 15 amino acids. Germline V gene data show CDR1 as SNHLY and CDR2 as FYNNEI. Trimming cost V 7 bases and J 5 bases; bases outside gene matches: 11. CDR3 loop: CASTVAGVSRETQYF. In DNA, the CDR3 is TGTGCCAGCACTGTAGCGGGAGTCTCCAGGGAGACCCAGTACTTC.